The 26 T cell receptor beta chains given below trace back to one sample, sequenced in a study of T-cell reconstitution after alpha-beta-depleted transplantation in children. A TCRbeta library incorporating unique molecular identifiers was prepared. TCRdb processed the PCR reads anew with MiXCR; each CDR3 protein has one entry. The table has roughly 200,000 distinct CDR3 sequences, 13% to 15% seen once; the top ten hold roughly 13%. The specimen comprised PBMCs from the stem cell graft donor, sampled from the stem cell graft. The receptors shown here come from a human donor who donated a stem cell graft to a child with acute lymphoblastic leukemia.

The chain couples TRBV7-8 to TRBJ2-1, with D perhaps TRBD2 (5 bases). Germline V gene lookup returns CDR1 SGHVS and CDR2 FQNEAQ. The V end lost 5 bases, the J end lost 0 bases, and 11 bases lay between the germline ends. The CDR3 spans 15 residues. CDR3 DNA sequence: TGTGCCAGCAGCGGAGGCCCAGGCTCCTACAATGAGCAGTTCTTC. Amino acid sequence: CASSGGPGSYNEQFF.

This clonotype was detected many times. The CDR3 region has the DNA TGTGCCAGCAGTTACTCGTGGGGTGGTAATGAAGCTTTCTTT. The encoded protein is CASSYSWGGNEAFF. The chain carries TRBV6-5 and TRBJ1-1; D call uncertain. The CDR3 is 14 residues long. Per germline, CDR1 MNHEY and CDR2 SVGAGI. The V end was cut by 0 bases, the J end by 7 bases, with 12 bases between.

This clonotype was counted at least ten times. The CDR3 is CAISEGLGTDTQYF. The DNA of the CDR3 is TGTGCCATCAGTGAGGGTCTAGGCACAGATACGCAGTATTTT. The chain combines TRBV10-3 with TRBJ2-3; D is unclear. Per the germline V gene, CDR1 is ENHRY and CDR2 is SYGVKD. The CDR3 is 14 residues long. Deletions cut 2 bases from V and 1 base from J, with 7 bases between.

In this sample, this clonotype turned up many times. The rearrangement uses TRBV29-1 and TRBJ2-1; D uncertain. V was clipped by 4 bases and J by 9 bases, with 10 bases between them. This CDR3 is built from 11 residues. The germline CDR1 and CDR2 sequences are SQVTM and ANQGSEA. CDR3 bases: TGCAGCGTTGCATTAATGAGTGAGCAGTTCTTC. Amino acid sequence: CSVALMSEQFF.

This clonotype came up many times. DNA for the CDR3: TGTGCCAGCAGCTTGGATTCTCGGGCCGATGAAAAACTGTTTTTT. Translation: CASSLDSRADEKLFF. The rearrangement links TRBV5-4 to TRBJ1-4; D unclear. Trimming took off 0 bases at V and 6 bases at J, with 12 bases between the two ends. This CDR3 has 15 amino acids. Germline V gives CDR1 SGHNT, CDR2 YYREEE (reference sequence). Drawing the rest from reference TRBV5-4 and TRBJ1-4, the complete variable domain is ETGVTQSPTHLIKTRGQQVTLRCSSQSGHNTVSWYQQALGQGPQFIFQYYREEENGRGNFPPRFSGLQFPNYSSELNVNALELDDSALYLCASSLDSRADEKLFFGSGTQLSVL.

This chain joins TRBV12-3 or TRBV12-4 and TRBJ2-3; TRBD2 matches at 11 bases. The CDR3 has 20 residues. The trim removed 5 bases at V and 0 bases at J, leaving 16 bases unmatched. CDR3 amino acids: CASSEKLAGVSVTSTDTQYF. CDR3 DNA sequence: TGTGCCAGCAGTGAAAAACTAGCGGGAGTAAGTGTGACTAGCACAGATACGCAGTATTTT.

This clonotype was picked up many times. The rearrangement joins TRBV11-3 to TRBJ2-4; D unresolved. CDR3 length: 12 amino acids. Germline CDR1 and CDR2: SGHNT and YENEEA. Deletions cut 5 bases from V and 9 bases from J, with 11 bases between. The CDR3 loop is CASSPEQSIQYF. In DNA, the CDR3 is TGTGCCAGCAGCCCTGAACAAAGCATTCAGTACTTC.

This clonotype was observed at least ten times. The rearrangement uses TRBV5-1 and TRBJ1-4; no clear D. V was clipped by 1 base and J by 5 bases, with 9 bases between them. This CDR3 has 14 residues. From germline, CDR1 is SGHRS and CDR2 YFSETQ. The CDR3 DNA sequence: TGCGCCAGCAGCTTGCAGGCTACCAATGAAAAACTGTTTTTT. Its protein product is CASSLQATNEKLFF.

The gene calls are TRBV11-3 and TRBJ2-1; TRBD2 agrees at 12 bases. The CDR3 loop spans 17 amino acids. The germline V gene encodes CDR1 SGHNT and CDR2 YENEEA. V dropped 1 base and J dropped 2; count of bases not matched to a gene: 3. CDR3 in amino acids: CASSLGLAGATYNEQFF. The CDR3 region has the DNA TGTGCCAGCAGCTTAGGACTAGCGGGAGCGACCTACAATGAGCAGTTCTTC.

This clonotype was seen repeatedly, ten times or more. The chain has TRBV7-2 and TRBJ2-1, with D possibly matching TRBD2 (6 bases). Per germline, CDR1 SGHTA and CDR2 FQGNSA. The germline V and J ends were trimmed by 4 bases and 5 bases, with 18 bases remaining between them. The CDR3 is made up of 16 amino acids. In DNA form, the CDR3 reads TGTGCCAGCAGCTCGTGGGGAGGAGCGAACAACAATGAGCAGTTCTTC. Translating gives CASSSWGGANNNEQFF. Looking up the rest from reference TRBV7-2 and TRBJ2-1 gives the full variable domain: GAGVSQSPSNKVTEKGKDVELRCDPISGHTALYWYRQSLGQGLEFLIYFQGNSAPDKSGLPSDRFSAERTGGSVSTLTIQRTQQEDSAVYLCASSSWGGANNNEQFFGPGTRLTVL.

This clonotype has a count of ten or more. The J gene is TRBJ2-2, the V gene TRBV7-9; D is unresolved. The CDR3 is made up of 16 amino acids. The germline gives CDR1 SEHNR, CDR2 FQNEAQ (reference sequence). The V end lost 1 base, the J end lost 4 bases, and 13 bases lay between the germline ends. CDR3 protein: CASSLGVAWVTGELFF. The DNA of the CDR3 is TGTGCCAGCAGCTTAGGGGTAGCTTGGGTCACCGGGGAGCTGTTTTTT. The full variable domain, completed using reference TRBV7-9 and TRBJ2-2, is DTGVSQNPRHKITKRGQNVTFRCDPISEHNRLYWYRQTLGQGPEFLTYFQNEAQLEKSRLLSDRFSAERPKGSFSTLEIQRTEQGDSAMYLCASSLGVAWVTGELFFGEGSRLTVL.

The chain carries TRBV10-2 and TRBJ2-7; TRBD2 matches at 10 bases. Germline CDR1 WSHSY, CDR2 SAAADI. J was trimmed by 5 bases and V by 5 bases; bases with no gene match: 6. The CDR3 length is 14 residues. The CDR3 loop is CASSLLAGGHEQYF. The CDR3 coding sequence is TGCGCCAGCAGTCTCTTAGCGGGAGGCCACGAGCAGTACTTC.

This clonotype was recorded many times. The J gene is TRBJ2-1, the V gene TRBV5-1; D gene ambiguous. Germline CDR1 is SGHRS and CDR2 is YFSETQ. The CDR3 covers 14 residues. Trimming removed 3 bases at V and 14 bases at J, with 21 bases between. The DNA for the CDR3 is TGCGCCAGCAGCTCGAATTTGGCCGCAGGCGCGAAGTTCTTC. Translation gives CASSSNLAAGAKFF.

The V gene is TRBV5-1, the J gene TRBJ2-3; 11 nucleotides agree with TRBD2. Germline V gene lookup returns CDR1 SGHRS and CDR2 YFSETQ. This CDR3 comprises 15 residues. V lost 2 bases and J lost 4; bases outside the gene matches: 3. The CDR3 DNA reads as TGCGCCAGCAGCTTACCTAGCGGGGGGCCAGATACGCAGTATTTT. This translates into CASSLPSGGPDTQYF.

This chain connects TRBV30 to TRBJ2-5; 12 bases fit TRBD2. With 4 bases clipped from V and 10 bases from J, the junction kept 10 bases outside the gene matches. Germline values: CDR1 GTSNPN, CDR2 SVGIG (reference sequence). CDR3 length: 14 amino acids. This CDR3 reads CAWKRTSGEWGQYF. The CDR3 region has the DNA TGTGCCTGGAAACGGACTAGCGGGGAATGGGGCCAGTACTTC.

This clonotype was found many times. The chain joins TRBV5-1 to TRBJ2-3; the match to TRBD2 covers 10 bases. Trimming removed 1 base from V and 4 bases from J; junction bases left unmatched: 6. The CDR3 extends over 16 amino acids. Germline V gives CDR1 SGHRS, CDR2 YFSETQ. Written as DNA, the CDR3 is TGCGCCAGCAGCTTGTTGGCTAGCGGGAGCGCAGATACGCAGTATTTT. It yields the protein CASSLLASGSADTQYF.

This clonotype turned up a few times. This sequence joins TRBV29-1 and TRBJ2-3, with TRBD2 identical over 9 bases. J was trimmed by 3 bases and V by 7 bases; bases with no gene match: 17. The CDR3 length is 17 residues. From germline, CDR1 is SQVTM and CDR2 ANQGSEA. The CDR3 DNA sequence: TGCAGCGCCGCTGCAAGTAGCGGGAGTACCATGACAGATACGCAGTATTTT. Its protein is CSAAASSGSTMTDTQYF.

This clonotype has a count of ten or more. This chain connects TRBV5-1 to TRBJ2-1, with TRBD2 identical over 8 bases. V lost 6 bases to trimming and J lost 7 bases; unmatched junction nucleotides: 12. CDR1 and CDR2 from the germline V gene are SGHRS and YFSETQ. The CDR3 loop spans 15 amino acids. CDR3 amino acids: CASNPAGAPGNEQFF. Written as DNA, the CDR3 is TGCGCCAGCAACCCAGCGGGAGCTCCGGGAAATGAGCAGTTCTTC. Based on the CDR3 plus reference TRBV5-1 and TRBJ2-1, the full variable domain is KAGVTQTPRYLIKTRGQQVTLSCSPISGHRSVSWYQQTPGQGLQFLFEYFSETQRNKGNFPGRFSGRQFSNSRSEMNVSTLELGDSALYLCASNPAGAPGNEQFFGPGTRLTVL.

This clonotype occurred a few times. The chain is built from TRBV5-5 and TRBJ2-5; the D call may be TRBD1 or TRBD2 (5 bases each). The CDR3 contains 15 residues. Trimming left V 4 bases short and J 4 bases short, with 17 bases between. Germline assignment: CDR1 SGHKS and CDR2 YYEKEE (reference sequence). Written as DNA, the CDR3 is TGTGCCAGCAGCCCGAGGGTGGTTGGGGGAGAGACCCAGTACTTC. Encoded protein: CASSPRVVGGETQYF.

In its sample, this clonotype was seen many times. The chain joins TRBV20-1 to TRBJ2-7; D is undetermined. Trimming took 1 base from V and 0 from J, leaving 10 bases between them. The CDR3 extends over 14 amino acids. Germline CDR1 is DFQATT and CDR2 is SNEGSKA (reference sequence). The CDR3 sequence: CSARVGYASYEQYF. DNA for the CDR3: TGCAGTGCTAGAGTGGGGTACGCCTCCTACGAGCAGTACTTC.

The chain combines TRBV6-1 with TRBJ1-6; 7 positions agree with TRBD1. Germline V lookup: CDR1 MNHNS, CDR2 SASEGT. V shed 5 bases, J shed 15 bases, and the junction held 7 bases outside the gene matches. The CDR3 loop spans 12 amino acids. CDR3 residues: CASSNEGQLLHF. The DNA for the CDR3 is TGTGCCAGCAGTAACGAGGGACAGCTCCTCCACTTT.

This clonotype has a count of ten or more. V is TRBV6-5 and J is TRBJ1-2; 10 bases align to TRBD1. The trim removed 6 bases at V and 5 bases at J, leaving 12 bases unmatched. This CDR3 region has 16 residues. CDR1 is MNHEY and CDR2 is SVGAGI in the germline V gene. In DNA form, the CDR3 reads TGTGCCAGCAGCCGCGGGACAGGGGCCGCGGGATATGGCTACACCTTC. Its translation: CASSRGTGAAGYGYTF.

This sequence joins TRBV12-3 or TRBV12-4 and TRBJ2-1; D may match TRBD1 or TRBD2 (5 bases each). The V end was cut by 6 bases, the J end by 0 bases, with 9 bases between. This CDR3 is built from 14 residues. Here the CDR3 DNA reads TGTGCCAGCAGAAGAGGGGACTCCTACAATGAGCAGTTCTTC. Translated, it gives CASRRGDSYNEQFF.

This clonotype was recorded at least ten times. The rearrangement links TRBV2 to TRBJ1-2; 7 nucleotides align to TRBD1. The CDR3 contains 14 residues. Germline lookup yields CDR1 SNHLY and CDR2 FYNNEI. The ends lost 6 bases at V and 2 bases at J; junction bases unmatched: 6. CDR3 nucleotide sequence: TGTGCCAGCAGCATGGACAGGTCCAACTATGGCTACACCTTC. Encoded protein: CASSMDRSNYGYTF.

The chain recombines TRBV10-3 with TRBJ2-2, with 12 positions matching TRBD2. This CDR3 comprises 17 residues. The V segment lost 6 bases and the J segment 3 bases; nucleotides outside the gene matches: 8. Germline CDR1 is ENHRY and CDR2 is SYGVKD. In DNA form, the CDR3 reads TGTGCCATCAGAAACCAACTAGCGGGAGGTCACACCGGGGAGCTGTTTTTT. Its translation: CAIRNQLAGGHTGELFF.

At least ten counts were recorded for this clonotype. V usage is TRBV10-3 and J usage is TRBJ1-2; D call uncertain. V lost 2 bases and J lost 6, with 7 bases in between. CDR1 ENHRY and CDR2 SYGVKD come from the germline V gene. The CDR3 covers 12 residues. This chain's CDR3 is CAISEANHGYTF. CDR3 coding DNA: TGTGCCATCAGTGAGGCCAACCATGGCTACACCTTC.